Presented here are 26 T cell receptor beta chains from one specimen sequenced in a study of blood T cells in healthy people across ages. PCR was performed a second time for 7 to 11 cycles using a sample-barcoded 5' primer and a J-beta primer mix. One entry per CDR3 protein, called by TCRdb with MiXCR from the 5' RACE reads. The table records some 730,000 distinct CDR3 sequences, 22% of them present only once. Material for sequencing was blood. The receptors shown here come from a man between 65 and 80 years old in good health.

The rearrangement uses TRBV5-1 and TRBJ2-1; perhaps D is TRBD1 or TRBD2 (5 bases each). The CDR3 has 15 amino acids. Germline V gene sequence: CDR1 SGHRS, CDR2 YFSETQ. V lost 2 bases to trimming and J lost 8 bases, with 17 bases between them. CDR3 amino acids: CASSFSGALADEQFF. DNA for the CDR3: TGCGCCAGCAGCTTCTCCGGGGCTTTGGCCGATGAGCAGTTCTTC.

This clonotype has only a few counts. The chain couples TRBV6-2 or TRBV6-3 to TRBJ1-5; no reliable D call. The ends were cut back, 7 bases at V and 1 base at J, with 8 bases in the middle. Germline assignment: CDR1 MNHEY and CDR2 SVGEGT. The CDR3 runs to 13 residues. The CDR3 region has the DNA TGTGCCAGCACAGGACTAAGCAATCAGCCCCAGCATTTT. Translation gives CASTGLSNQPQHF.

This clonotype was counted at least ten times. The chain couples TRBV20-1 to TRBJ2-3; TRBD2 agrees at 7 bases. The trim removed 6 bases at V and 4 bases at J, leaving 7 bases unmatched. The CDR3 has 13 amino acids. Germline values: CDR1 DFQATT, CDR2 SNEGSKA (reference sequence). Written as DNA, the CDR3 is TGCAGTGCCGGGGGGTTAGCGGCAGATACGCAGTATTTT. Its protein is CSAGGLAADTQYF.

This clonotype was seen only a few times. This sequence joins TRBV12-3 or TRBV12-4 and TRBJ1-6; 7 positions agree with TRBD1. The CDR3 length is 12 residues. The ends lost 8 bases at V and 7 bases at J; junction bases unmatched: 2. Here the CDR3 DNA reads TGTGCCAGCGGGGGACAGAATTCACCCCTCCACTTT. Translation: CASGGQNSPLHF.

This sequence joins TRBV20-1 and TRBJ1-1; D gene uncertain. V lost 6 bases and J 1 base, leaving 15 bases between the germline ends. Per germline, CDR1 DFQATT and CDR2 SNEGSKA (reference sequence). CDR3 size: 14 residues. The CDR3 sequence is CSARGDGSNTEAFF. CDR3 nucleotide sequence: TGCAGTGCGCGAGGCGACGGATCGAACACTGAAGCTTTCTTT.

This clonotype appeared a single time. The rearrangement uses TRBV2 and TRBJ2-1; 8 nucleotides agree with TRBD1. J was trimmed by 8 bases and V by 7 bases; bases with no gene match: 10. The CDR3 sequence is 14 residues long. Per germline, CDR1 SNHLY and CDR2 FYNNEI. CDR3 loop: CASTRDRSIHEQFF. The CDR3 region has the DNA TGTGCCAGCACCCGGGACAGGTCTATCCATGAGCAGTTCTTC.

This rearrangement joins TRBV6-1 to TRBJ1-3, with TRBD1 identical over 7 bases. Germline loops: CDR1 MNHNS, CDR2 SASEGT. V was clipped by 6 bases and J by 8 bases; unmatched bases: 7. The CDR3 covers 13 residues. CDR3 protein: CASRSSGGHTIYF. CDR3 DNA: TGTGCCAGCAGATCATCAGGGGGACACACCATATATTTT.

The chain uses TRBV7-2 and TRBJ2-6; 7 positions match TRBD1. With V trimmed by 3 bases and J by 4 bases, 6 bases remained unmatched. In germline, CDR1 is SGHTA, CDR2 FQGNSA. The CDR3 length is 16 residues. The CDR3 is CASSLNRGSGANVLTF. DNA for the CDR3: TGTGCCAGCAGCTTGAACAGGGGCTCCGGGGCCAACGTCCTGACTTTC.

This clonotype was seen once. Here the CDR3 omits its conserved ending phenylalanine or tryptophan, so a read error is the likely source. This rearrangement joins TRBV27 to TRBJ2-7, with D unresolved. Germline lookup yields CDR1 MNHEY and CDR2 SMNVEV (reference sequence). Trimming shortened V by 2 bases and J by 7 bases, and 9 bases separated the two germline ends. The CDR3 is made up of 12 amino acids. The CDR3 is CASSLAGQEQYL. The CDR3 DNA reads TGTGCCAGCAGTTTAGCCGGCCAGGAGCAGTACCTC.

V gene TRBV3-1 combines with J gene TRBJ2-2, with 11 nucleotides matching TRBD1. The CDR3 is 14 residues long. Trimming cost V 4 bases and J 13 bases; bases outside gene matches: 8. Germline CDR1 is LGHDT and CDR2 is YNNKEL (reference sequence). CDR3 sequence reads: CASSPRDRGGRLFF. The DNA for the CDR3 is TGTGCCAGCAGCCCCCGGGACAGGGGGGGTCGGCTGTTTTTT.

V usage is TRBV7-2 and J usage is TRBJ2-7; D gene unclear. CDR3 size: 14 residues. Trimming took 5 bases from V and 3 from J, leaving 14 bases between them. Germline-derived CDR1 and CDR2 are SGHTA and FQGNSA. CDR3 in amino acids: CASSLSGPVYEQYF. In DNA form, the CDR3 reads TGTGCCAGCAGCCTCAGTGGGCCGGTCTACGAGCAGTACTTC.

This clonotype has just a few counts. The genes are TRBV7-2 and TRBJ2-1; 11 nucleotides line up with TRBD2. The trim removed 4 bases at V and 6 bases at J, leaving 5 bases unmatched. Germline loops: CDR1 SGHTA, CDR2 FQGNSA. The CDR3 is made up of 15 amino acids. The CDR3 here is CASSYSGGGGNEQFF. The CDR3 nucleotides are TGTGCCAGCAGCTATAGCGGGGGGGGCGGCAATGAGCAGTTCTTC.

This clonotype appeared a few times. The chain employs TRBV7-2 and TRBJ2-2; D not certain. The germline V gene encodes CDR1 SGHTA and CDR2 FQGNSA. The CDR3 runs to 13 residues. The V and J ends lost 1 base and 7 bases respectively, with 7 bases between them. As DNA, the CDR3 is TGTGCCAGCAGCTTAGTCGGCGACGGGGAGCTGTTTTTT. As protein: CASSLVGDGELFF.

This clonotype came up a few times. A junction boundary mismatches the germline segment, possibly from a read error. The chain combines TRBV9 with TRBJ2-2, with D tentatively TRBD1 or TRBD2 (5 bases each). The CDR3 loop spans 15 amino acids. Germline lookup yields CDR1 SGDLS and CDR2 YYNGEE. The CDR3 DNA sequence: TGTGCCAGCAGCTGGGCACAGGAGAACACCGGGGAGCTATTTTTT. Translated, it gives CASSWAQENTGELFF.

This sequence joins TRBV5-1 and TRBJ2-3; weak D call: TRBD2 (6 bases). The ends were cut back, 0 bases at V and 11 bases at J, with 10 bases in the middle. Germline assignment: CDR1 SGHRS and CDR2 YFSETQ. The CDR3 length is 12 residues. In DNA form, the CDR3 reads TGCGCCAGCAGCTTGGTATCGGAGGGGCAGTATTTT. This encodes CASSLVSEGQYF.

The table lists this clonotype with a few counts. The rearrangement uses TRBV6-5 and TRBJ1-1; D is perhaps TRBD1 (6 bases). With 5 bases removed from V and 7 bases from J, the gap between germline ends came to 14 bases. The germline V gene has CDR1 MNHEY and CDR2 SVGAGI. The CDR3 extends over 13 amino acids. The CDR3 DNA is TGTGCCAGCAGTCTTACGGGGGGGCTTGAAGCTTTCTTT. It codes for CASSLTGGLEAFF.

The rearrangement joins TRBV20-1 to TRBJ2-1, with 9 nucleotides matching TRBD2. Germline V CDR1 and CDR2: DFQATT, SNEGSKA (reference sequence). The CDR3 loop spans 16 amino acids. J gave up 9 bases and V 2 bases, and 14 bases lay outside the gene matches. DNA for the CDR3: TGCAGTGCTAGACGAGCTAGCGGGATGGGATCGGGTGAGCAGTTCTTC. Amino acid sequence: CSARRASGMGSGEQFF.

The chain links TRBV19 to TRBJ1-3; TRBD1 aligns across 10 bases. Germline CDR1 reads LNHDA; CDR2 reads SQIVND (reference sequence). The CDR3 consists of 14 residues. Trimming took 8 bases from V and 8 from J; bases not matched to a gene: 9. Written as DNA, the CDR3 is TGTGCCAGTCGGGACAGGGGACTGGGAGACACCATATATTTT. Protein sequence: CASRDRGLGDTIYF.

This clonotype was observed a handful of times. The chain couples TRBV9 to TRBJ2-7; 7 positions match TRBD1. J lost 3 bases, V lost 3 bases, and 6 bases had no gene match. This CDR3 region has 14 residues. Germline CDR1 SGDLS, CDR2 YYNGEE. The CDR3 region has the DNA TGTGCCAGCAGCGGACAGGGTTTCATCTACGAGCAGTACGTC. Its translation: CASSGQGFIYEQYV.

This clonotype occurred once. J is TRBJ1-4 and V is TRBV7-2; D remains unclear. The CDR3 spans 14 residues. The V end was cut by 3 bases, the J end by 5 bases, with 10 bases between. The germline V gene encodes CDR1 SGHTA and CDR2 FQGNSA. The CDR3 region is CASSFGSWNEKLFF. CDR3 coding DNA: TGTGCCAGCAGCTTCGGGTCCTGGAATGAAAAACTGTTTTTT.

The chain carries TRBV7-9 and TRBJ1-5, with D possibly being TRBD1 (6 bases). The CDR3 is 14 residues long. Germline V gene sequence: CDR1 SEHNR, CDR2 FQNEAQ (reference sequence). The ends were cut back, 7 bases at V and 3 bases at J, with 13 bases in the middle. In nucleotides, the CDR3 is TGTGCCAGCACCACAACAGGGTACAATCAGCCCCAGCATTTT. Translating gives CASTTTGYNQPQHF.

CDR3 nucleotide sequence: TGTGCCAGCAGTGACGGACCCGACAACTCTTGCCTCTCTGGAAACACCATATATTTT. Its protein is CASSDGPDNSCLSGNTIYF. This sequence joins TRBV6-4 and TRBJ1-3; D gene uncertain. V gave up 2 bases and J gave up 0 bases, with 20 bases separating them. The CDR3 covers 19 residues. From germline, CDR1 is MRHNA and CDR2 SNTAGT.

CDR3 residues: CASSPGRRTEAFF. CDR3 in DNA: TGTGCCAGCAGTCCGGGACGGAGGACTGAAGCTTTCTTT. The chain combines TRBV6-2 or TRBV6-3 with TRBJ1-1; a possible D gene is TRBD1 (5 bases). Germline V gene lookup returns CDR1 MNHEY and CDR2 SVGEGT. This CDR3 has 13 amino acids. V was pared by 5 bases and J by 5 bases, with 12 bases between.

This chain links TRBV5-1 with TRBJ1-4, with D hard to call. Trimming took off 0 bases at V and 4 bases at J, with 13 bases between the two ends. The CDR3 is 16 amino acids. Germline-derived CDR1 and CDR2 are SGHRS and YFSETQ. CDR3 protein: CASSLVDAGFNEKLFF. As DNA, the CDR3 is TGCGCCAGCAGCTTGGTGGACGCCGGTTTTAATGAAAAACTGTTTTTT.

This clonotype was found a few times. CDR3 region: CASSRTGNNEKLFF. CDR3 bases: TGTGCCAGCTCGAGGACAGGGAACAATGAAAAACTGTTTTTT. The chain uses TRBV18 and TRBJ1-4; the match to TRBD1 covers 8 bases. This CDR3 has 14 amino acids. V dropped 6 bases and J dropped 5; count of bases not matched to a gene: 5. Germline V gives CDR1 KGHSH, CDR2 LQKENI.

At least ten counts were recorded for this clonotype. This chain links TRBV25-1 with TRBJ1-4, with D tentatively TRBD1 (5 bases). V shed 4 bases and J shed 11 bases, with 17 bases lying between them. CDR1 is MGHDK and CDR2 is SYGVNS in the germline V gene. The CDR3 runs to 14 residues. This CDR3 is CASSGGTEDRKLFF. The CDR3 DNA follows: TGTGCCAGCAGTGGTGGGACGGAGGATAGGAAACTGTTTTTT.